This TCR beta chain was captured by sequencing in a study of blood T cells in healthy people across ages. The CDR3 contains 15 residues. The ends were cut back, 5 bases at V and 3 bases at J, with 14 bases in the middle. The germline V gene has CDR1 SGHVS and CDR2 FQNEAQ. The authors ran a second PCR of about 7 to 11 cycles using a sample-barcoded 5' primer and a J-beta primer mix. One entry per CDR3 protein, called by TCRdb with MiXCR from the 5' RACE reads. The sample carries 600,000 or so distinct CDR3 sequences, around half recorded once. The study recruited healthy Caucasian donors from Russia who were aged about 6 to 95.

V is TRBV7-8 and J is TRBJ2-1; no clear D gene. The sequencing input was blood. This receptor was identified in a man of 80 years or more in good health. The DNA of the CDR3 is TGTGCCAGCAGCCCCAAGGGCGGTAGCTACAATGAGCAGTTCTTC. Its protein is CASSPKGGSYNEQFF.